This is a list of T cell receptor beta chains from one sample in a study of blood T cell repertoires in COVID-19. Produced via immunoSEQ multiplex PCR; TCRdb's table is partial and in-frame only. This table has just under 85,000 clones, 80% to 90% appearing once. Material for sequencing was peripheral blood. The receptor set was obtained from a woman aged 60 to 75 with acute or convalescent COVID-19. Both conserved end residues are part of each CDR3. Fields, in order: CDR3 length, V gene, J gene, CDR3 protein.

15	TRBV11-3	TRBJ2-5	CASSLDVDSQETQYF
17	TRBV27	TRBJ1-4	CASSAPPAGTGGEKLFF
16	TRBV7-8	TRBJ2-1	CASSLALGLPIAEQFF
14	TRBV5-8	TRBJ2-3	CASSLNRRTDTQYF
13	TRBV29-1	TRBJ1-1	CSVEPQGNTEAFF
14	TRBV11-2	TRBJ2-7	CASSSQPPSGEQYF
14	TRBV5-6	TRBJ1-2	CASSPGQGADGYTF
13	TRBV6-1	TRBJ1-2	CASSEGGGRSSFF
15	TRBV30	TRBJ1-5	CAWSPSGSGSRPQHF
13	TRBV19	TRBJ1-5	CASSMTGPKPQHF
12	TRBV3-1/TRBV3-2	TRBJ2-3	CASSGPWDTQYF
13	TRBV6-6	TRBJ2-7	CASSFLQAYEQYF
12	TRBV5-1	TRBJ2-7	CASIDGGSEQYF
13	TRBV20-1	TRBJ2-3	CSASNQGQDTQYF